The source of this T cell receptor beta chain is a study of CD8+ T cells in alopecia areata (dated by TCRdb to the late 2010s). In the study overall: The treated patients, all with moderate-to-severe alopecia areata, were enrolled in an open-label pilot trial of oral tofacitinib given at 5 to 10 mg twice daily. Scalp clonality was compared across normal scalp (n=4), patchy alopecia areata scalp (n=8), and alopecia totalis/universalis scalp (n=8). Biopsies were taken from tofacitinib-treated patients at baseline and again at 4 and 24 weeks into treatment, and several of those patients also had a later scalp biopsy. Human TCRbeta sequencing covered scalp tissue and sorted CD4+ and CD8+ peripheral blood T cells from patchy and totalis/universalis alopecia areata patients and healthy controls. High-throughput TCRbeta sequencing was used to examine T cell clonal expansion in alopecia areata in both the C3H/HeJ mouse model and human patients. The RNA source kit depended on sample type: the PAXgene miRNA kit for fixed scalp, the miRNeasy kit for PBMCs, and the RNeasy kit for mouse skin. Patients received tofacitinib for 6 to 18 months and were then followed off drug for 6 months to check for delayed response and recurrence. immunoSEQ multiplex PCR using 35 Vbeta forward primers and 13 Jbeta reverse primers was used to amplify TCRbeta CDR3 regions. The paper as a whole reports these results and caveats: Unlike mouse skin, which is dominated by gammadelta T cells, normal human skin has resident alphabeta T cells that are also sequenced, and this complicates analysis of the scalp TCR repertoire. Compared with mice, TCR sequences shared between patients were less clear, possibly partly because of HLA diversity across the patient population. Higher clonality and more expanded CD8+ clones were observed in lesional scalp than in normal scalp, particularly in alopecia totalis/universalis, a finding suggestive of antigenic drive.

Taken from cysteine to phenylalanine, the CDR3 has 12 residues. The entry retains the CDR3 DNA only, 36 bases that are in frame from base 1. The germline V gene encodes CDR1 SQVTM and CDR2 ANQGSEA. Between the V and J ends, shortened by 5 bases and 6 bases respectively, the junction contains 14 bases. The time point label, as the study defines it: baseline before oral tofacitinib. Lesional scalp punch biopsies and peripheral blood were obtained from alopecia areata patients. PBMCs were separated by density centrifugation and stained for CD3, CD4 and CD8, after which CD4+ and CD8+ T cells were sorted on a FACSAria. This clone showed up just a few times. Its target antigen remains unknown. No qualities accompany the bases; no much larger clone lies one base away. Library preparation was by the immunoSEQ multiplex PCR assay. RNA was extracted from all samples and reverse transcribed into cDNA as template for TCR sequencing. First-strand cDNA was synthesized using SuperScript III with a 2:1 mix of oligo-dT and random hexamers. Amplification bias was assessed with a synthetic immune receptor repertoire, and residual bias was removed computationally. From the authors' description of their analysis: Raw reads were preprocessed for error removal, and CDR3 was defined according to IMGT conventions as running from the conserved cysteine to phenylalanine. To get clonality, Shannon entropy was normalized by log2 of the number of productive unique TCRs and the result was subtracted from 1. CD4 or CD8 identity of scalp clones was inferred by cross-referencing scalp TCRbeta sequences with sorted blood CD4 and CD8 repertoires. TCRdb obtained this table from immuneACCESS and retained in-frame rearrangements with V and J assigned. These tables miss some clones; where compared with another copy, unresolved V genes account for less than half of the shortfall, and the remainder is unexplained. V and J calls plus clone size are reproduced from that table; the DNA served to infer D and trimming. The sample table lists roughly 250,000 clones, roughly 69% of them with a count of one. The ten largest make up more than 0.95% of the sample.

The origin of this receptor is a human donor with alopecia areata. The sample here was CD4+ T cells sorted from blood, taken at week 0. The V and J genes are TRBV29-1 and TRBJ2-7; too little of a D gene remains to name it. The CDR3 corresponds to CSVSSVWGEQYF. The DNA sequence is as follows: TGCAGCGTTTCCTCCGTTTGGGGCGAGCAGTACTTC.